This T cell receptor beta chain originates from a study of T cells after yellow fever vaccination. The V segment lost 3 bases and the J segment 5 bases; nucleotides outside the gene matches: 11. Germline CDR1 DFQATT, CDR2 SNEGSKA (reference sequence). The length of the CDR3 is 16 residues. TCRdb re-called the 5' RACE reads through MiXCR, storing one row per CDR3 protein. The sample lists around 350,000 distinct CDR3 sequences, more than 5.5% seen once, with about 15% in the top ten. The chain recombines TRBV20-1 with TRBJ2-7, with 12 bases fitting TRBD2. The starting material was PBMCs, obtained 5 days after the yellow fever booster vaccination. The clonotype comes from a man aged 25-45 years who received the YFV17D yellow fever vaccine. The CDR3 loop is CSASQNPLAGGHEQYF. The CDR3 bases are TGCAGTGCTAGTCAAAACCCACTAGCGGGAGGTCACGAGCAGTACTTC.